This T cell receptor beta chain was documented in a study of naive and memory T cell subsets. This clonotype was counted ten times or more. Adult healthy volunteers gave 2.5 ml peripheral blood for whole-blood RNA. A UMI-containing oligonucleotide was joined by 3' ligation to the TCR cDNA template. Cells were not sorted; total RNA input targeted about 1 to 1000 ng. Germline CDR1 is SGHTA and CDR2 is FQGNSA. This CDR3 is 13 amino acids long. Trimming removed 1 base at V and 8 bases at J, with 9 bases between. For blood and skin samples, reverse transcription used TCR alpha and beta constant primers. Ligated cDNA underwent four rounds of PCR with nested alpha and beta constant region primers and SP2. TCRdb redid the calling of the 5' RACE reads with MiXCR, one entry per CDR3 protein. The table shows 20,000 to 25,000 distinct CDR3 sequences, with about 4% occurring only once.

This clonotype was obtained from a male donor in good health. This chain links TRBV7-2 with TRBJ1-5; D remains unclear. CDR3 sequence reads: CASSLGRGEPQHF. In DNA form, the CDR3 reads TGTGCCAGCAGCTTAGGTCGGGGTGAGCCCCAGCATTTT.